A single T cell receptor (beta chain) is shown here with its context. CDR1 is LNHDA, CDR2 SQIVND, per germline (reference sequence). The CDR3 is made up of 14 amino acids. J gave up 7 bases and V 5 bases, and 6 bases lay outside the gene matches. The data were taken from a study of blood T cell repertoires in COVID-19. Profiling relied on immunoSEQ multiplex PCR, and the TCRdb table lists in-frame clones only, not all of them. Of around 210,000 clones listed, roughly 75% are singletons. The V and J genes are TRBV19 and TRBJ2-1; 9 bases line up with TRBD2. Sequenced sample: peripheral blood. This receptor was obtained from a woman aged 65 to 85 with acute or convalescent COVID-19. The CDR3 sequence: CASSLGLAWNEQFF. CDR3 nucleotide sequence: TGTGCCAGTAGTCTCGGACTAGCGTGGAATGAGCAGTTCTTC.